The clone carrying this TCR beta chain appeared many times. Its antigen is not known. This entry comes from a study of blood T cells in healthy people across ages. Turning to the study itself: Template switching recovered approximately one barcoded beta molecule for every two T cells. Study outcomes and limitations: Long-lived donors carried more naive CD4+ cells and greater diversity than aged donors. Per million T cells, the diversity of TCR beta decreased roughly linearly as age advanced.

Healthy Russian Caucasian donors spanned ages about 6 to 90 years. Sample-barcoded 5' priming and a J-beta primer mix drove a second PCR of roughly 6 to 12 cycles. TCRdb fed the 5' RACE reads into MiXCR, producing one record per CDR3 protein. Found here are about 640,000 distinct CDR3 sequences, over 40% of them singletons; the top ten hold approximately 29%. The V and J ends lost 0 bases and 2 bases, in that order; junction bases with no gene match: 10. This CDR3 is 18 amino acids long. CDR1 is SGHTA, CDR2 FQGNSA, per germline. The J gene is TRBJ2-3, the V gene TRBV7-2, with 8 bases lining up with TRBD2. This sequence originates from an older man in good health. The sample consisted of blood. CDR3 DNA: TGTGCCAGCAGCTTAGCCTCGTCGGCGGGAGGCCCCACAGATACGCAGTATTTT. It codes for CASSLASSAGGPTDTQYF.